The 11 T cell receptor beta chains presented below share a single source sample, sequenced in a study of cytomegalovirus exposure and HLA in healthy donors. The repertoire was sequenced with immunoSEQ multiplex PCR; TCRdb's copy has only in-frame clones and lacks some. The data show about 150,000 clones, about 88% seen once. Sequencing used PBMCs. The origin of the receptors is a man younger than 35 in good health and CMV-seronegative.

This chain uses TRBV27 with TRBJ2-1, with TRBD1 identical over 7 bases. Germline lookup yields CDR1 MNHEY and CDR2 SMNVEV (reference sequence). The CDR3 consists of 14 residues. V trimming: 0 bases; J trimming: 7 bases; junction bases outside the gene matches: 3. The CDR3 nucleotides read TGTGCCAGCAGTTTATCACAGGGGTTGAATGAGCAGTTCTTC. It yields the protein CASSLSQGLNEQFF.

J is TRBJ1-2 and V is TRBV7-2; D possibly corresponds to TRBD1 (5 bases). Trimming removed 2 bases from V and 3 bases from J, with 10 bases in between. Germline V lookup: CDR1 SGHTA, CDR2 FQGNSA. The CDR3 consists of 14 residues. The CDR3 DNA follows: TGTGCCAGCAGCTTACAGGGTCTGGACTATGGCTACACCTTC. This encodes CASSLQGLDYGYTF.

This clone was counted a few times. The chain is built from TRBV12-5 and TRBJ1-1; maybe TRBD1 (5 bases). Germline V gene lookup returns CDR1 LGHNT and CDR2 FRNRAP. Trimming shortened V by 6 bases and J by 3 bases, and 11 bases separated the two germline ends. This CDR3 is 13 amino acids long. The chain's CDR3 is CASGLAGYTEAFF. In DNA form, the CDR3 reads TGTGCTAGTGGACTCGCAGGGTACACTGAAGCTTTCTTT. Full variable domain (outside the CDR3, taken from reference TRBV12-5 and TRBJ1-1): DARVTQTPRHKVTEMGQEVTMRCQPILGHNTVFWYRQTMMQGLELLAYFRNRAPLDDSGMPKDRFSAEMPDATLATLKIQPSEPRDSAVYFCASGLAGYTEAFFGQGTRLTVV.

As concerns this clone: This CDR3 is also generated by other DNA sequences in the sample. This chain links TRBV27 with TRBJ2-7; D is undetermined. CDR3 length: 11 amino acids. V was trimmed by 4 bases and J by 2 bases, leaving 3 bases between them. CDR1 and CDR2 (germline): MNHEY, SMNVEV (reference sequence). The CDR3 DNA sequence: TGTGCCAGCAGTTCGGCCTACGAGCAGTACTTC. Translating it yields CASSSAYEQYF.

This chain links TRBV4-1 with TRBJ1-5; D is unclear. V was shortened by 1 base and J by 0 bases, with 10 bases between the two germline ends. The CDR3 is made up of 16 amino acids. Germline loops: CDR1 MGHRA, CDR2 YSYEKL. CDR3 sequence reads: CASSQVATDSNQPQHF. The CDR3, as DNA: TGCGCCAGCAGCCAAGTAGCGACGGATAGCAATCAGCCCCAGCATTTT.

The chain uses TRBV7-9 and TRBJ1-1; perhaps TRBD1 as D (6 bases). The CDR3 loop spans 16 amino acids. Trimming removed 0 bases from V and 0 bases from J, with 11 bases in between. Germline V lookup: CDR1 SEHNR, CDR2 FQNEAQ (reference sequence). The CDR3 nucleotides read TGTGCCAGCAGCTTAGCCCCAACAGGGTTGAACACTGAAGCTTTCTTT. Protein sequence: CASSLAPTGLNTEAFF.

The V call is TRBV7-2, the J call TRBJ2-3; tentative D call: TRBD2 (6 bases). Germline CDR1 reads SGHTA; CDR2 reads FQGNSA. Deletions cut 3 bases from V and 2 bases from J, with 15 bases between. CDR3 length: 16 amino acids. In nucleotides, the CDR3 is TGTGCCAGCAGCTTTTTAGGGTGGGACTCCACAGATACGCAGTATTTT. It is translated as CASSFLGWDSTDTQYF. The full variable domain, its missing parts supplied by reference TRBV7-2 and TRBJ2-3, is GAGVSQSPSNKVTEKGKDVELRCDPISGHTALYWYRQSLGQGLEFLIYFQGNSAPDKSGLPSDRFSAERTGGSVSTLTIQRTQQEDSAVYLCASSFLGWDSTDTQYFGPGTRLTVL.

The rearrangement links TRBV5-1 to TRBJ2-6, with D maybe TRBD1 (6 bases). The V end lost 2 bases, the J end lost 6 bases, and 15 bases lay between the germline ends. The CDR3 has 16 amino acids. Germline lookup yields CDR1 SGHRS and CDR2 YFSETQ. CDR3 protein: CASSLQGSTVANVLTF. CDR3 DNA: TGCGCCAGCAGCTTACAGGGAAGCACTGTGGCCAACGTCCTGACTTTC. The variable domain in full, completed from reference TRBV5-1 and TRBJ2-6, reads KAGVTQTPRYLIKTRGQQVTLSCSPISGHRSVSWYQQTPGQGLQFLFEYFSETQRNKGNFPGRFSGRQFSNSRSEMNVSTLELGDSALYLCASSLQGSTVANVLTFGAGSRLTVL.

The V and J genes are TRBV29-1 and TRBJ1-2; D not resolved. The CDR3 is 13 amino acids. Between the trimmed V and J ends, which lost 6 bases and 2 bases, there was a span of 13 bases. Germline values: CDR1 SQVTM, CDR2 ANQGSEA. The CDR3 is CSVIQTGNYGYTF. CDR3 DNA sequence: TGCAGCGTGATCCAGACGGGAAACTATGGCTACACCTTC.

This chain uses TRBV5-6 with TRBJ2-7, with 9 bases identical to TRBD2. Germline V lookup: CDR1 SGHDT, CDR2 YYEEEE. The CDR3 runs 17 residues. After removal of 2 bases from V and 0 bases from J, the junction contained 9 bases not matched to a gene. CDR3 in amino acids: CASSFKGSGRSSYEQYF. CDR3 nucleotide sequence: TGTGCCAGCAGCTTCAAGGGGAGCGGGAGGAGCTCCTACGAGCAGTACTTC.

V usage is TRBV6-4 and J usage is TRBJ2-1; 8 nucleotides align to TRBD2. Trimming at V came to 4 bases and at J to 7 bases, leaving 12 bases not matched to a gene. There are 16 residues in the CDR3. CDR1 and CDR2 (germline): MRHNA, SNTAGT. The CDR3 sequence is CASSVESGSGTNEQFF. The DNA for the CDR3 is TGTGCCAGCAGTGTCGAAAGCGGGAGTGGAACAAATGAGCAGTTCTTC.